These 7 T cell receptor beta chains share one sample of origin, sequenced in a study of cytomegalovirus exposure and HLA in healthy donors. Both 60 Vbeta primers and 13 Jbeta primers went into the PCR. Measured with immunoSEQ multiplex PCR; TCRdb has only the in-frame clones, and not every one. This sample's table has about 170,000 clones. Sequenced: PBMCs. The receptor set was obtained from a woman aged 55-69 years in good health and CMV-seronegative.

The chain recombines TRBV27 with TRBJ2-7, with 10 positions matching TRBD1. In germline, CDR1 is MNHEY, CDR2 SMNVEV (reference sequence). The trim removed 5 bases at V and 4 bases at J, leaving 17 bases unmatched. The CDR3 loop spans 18 amino acids. The CDR3 spells CASSARQGATGVRYEQYF. The DNA of the CDR3 is TGTGCCAGCAGTGCCCGACAGGGGGCAACGGGAGTAAGGTACGAGCAGTACTTC.

The V gene is TRBV19, the J gene TRBJ2-4, with 7 positions matching TRBD2. Germline V CDR1 and CDR2: LNHDA, SQIVND (reference sequence). The CDR3 has 18 residues. The V gene end was trimmed by 0 bases and the J gene end by 0 bases; junction bases not matched to a gene: 8. CDR3 residues: CASSIDPSGNGAKNIQYF. The CDR3 DNA is TGTGCCAGTAGTATAGATCCGAGCGGGAACGGAGCCAAAAACATTCAGTACTTC.

The V call is TRBV29-1, the J call TRBJ2-5; no clear D. Germline CDR1 reads SQVTM; CDR2 reads ANQGSEA. V lost 3 bases and J 4 bases, leaving 9 bases between the germline ends. The CDR3 has 12 amino acids. The DNA for the CDR3 is TGCAGCGTTGAGGTGGGCTCAGAGACCCAGTACTTC. Protein sequence: CSVEVGSETQYF.

This chain connects TRBV9 to TRBJ2-7, with TRBD2 as a possible D gene (6 bases). With 0 bases removed from V and 2 bases from J, the gap between germline ends came to 12 bases. The CDR3 extends over 15 amino acids. The germline CDR1 and CDR2 sequences are SGDLS and YYNGEE. CDR3 amino acids: CASSVGLDLPYEQYF. The CDR3 nucleotides are TGTGCCAGCAGCGTAGGACTAGACCTCCCCTACGAGCAGTACTTC.

This chain joins TRBV6-1 and TRBJ1-2, with 9 bases identical to TRBD1. CDR1 is MNHNS, CDR2 SASEGT, per germline. This CDR3 contains 15 residues. V lost 3 bases to trimming and J lost 5 bases; unmatched junction nucleotides: 7. The chain's CDR3 is CASSEVTGGGYGYTF. For the CDR3, the DNA is TGTGCCAGCAGTGAGGTCACAGGGGGCGGATATGGCTACACCTTC.

V gene TRBV4-1 combines with J gene TRBJ1-6, with 8 bases that match TRBD1. The CDR3 covers 15 residues. Germline assignment: CDR1 MGHRA and CDR2 YSYEKL. Trimming took 6 bases from V and 8 from J; bases not matched to a gene: 9. The chain's CDR3 is CASSRAGGGYSPLHF. The CDR3 DNA sequence: TGCGCCAGCAGTCGGGCAGGGGGCGGATATTCACCCCTCCACTTT.

J is TRBJ1-1 and V is TRBV30, with 10 bases lining up with TRBD1. This CDR3 is 14 amino acids long. With 3 bases clipped from V and 10 bases from J, the junction kept 11 bases outside the gene matches. CDR1 and CDR2 from the germline V gene are GTSNPN and SVGIG (reference sequence). CDR3 sequence: CAWSLDRGQGGAFF. DNA for the CDR3: TGTGCCTGGAGCCTAGACAGGGGGCAAGGTGGAGCTTTCTTT. Variable domain in full (rest from reference TRBV30 and TRBJ1-1): SQTIHQWPATLVQPVGSPLSLECTVEGTSNPNLYWYRQAAGRGLQLLFYSVGIGQISSEVPQNLSASRPQDRQFILSSKKLLLSDSGFYLCAWSLDRGQGGAFFGQGTRLTVV.